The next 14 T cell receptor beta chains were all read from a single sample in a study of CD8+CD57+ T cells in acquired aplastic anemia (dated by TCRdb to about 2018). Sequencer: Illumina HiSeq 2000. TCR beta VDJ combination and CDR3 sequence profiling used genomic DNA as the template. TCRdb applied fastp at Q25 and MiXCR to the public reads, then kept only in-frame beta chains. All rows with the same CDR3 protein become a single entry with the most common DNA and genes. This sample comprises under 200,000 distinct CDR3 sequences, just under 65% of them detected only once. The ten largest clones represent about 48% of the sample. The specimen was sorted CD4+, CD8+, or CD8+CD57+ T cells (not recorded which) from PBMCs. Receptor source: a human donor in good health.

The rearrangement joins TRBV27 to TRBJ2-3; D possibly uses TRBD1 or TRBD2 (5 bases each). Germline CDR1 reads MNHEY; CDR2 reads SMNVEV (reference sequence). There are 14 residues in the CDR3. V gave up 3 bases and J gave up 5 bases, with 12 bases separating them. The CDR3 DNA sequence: TGTGCCAGCAGTTTTGGGGGTTTTGGAGATACGCAGTATTTT. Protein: CASSFGGFGDTQYF.

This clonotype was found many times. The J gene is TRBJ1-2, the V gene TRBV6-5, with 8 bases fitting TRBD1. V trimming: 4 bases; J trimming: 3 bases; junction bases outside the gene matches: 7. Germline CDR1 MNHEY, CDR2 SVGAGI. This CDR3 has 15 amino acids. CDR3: CASSSLQGADYGYTF. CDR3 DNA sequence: TGTGCCAGCAGTTCCCTCCAGGGGGCCGACTATGGCTACACCTTC.

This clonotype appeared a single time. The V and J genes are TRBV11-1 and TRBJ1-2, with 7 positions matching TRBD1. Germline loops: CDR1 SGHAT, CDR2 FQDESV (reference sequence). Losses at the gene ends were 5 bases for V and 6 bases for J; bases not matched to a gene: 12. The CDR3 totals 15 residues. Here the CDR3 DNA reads TGTGCCAGCAGCCCTACAGCCGGGACAGCCGATGGCTACACCTTC. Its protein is CASSPTAGTADGYTF.

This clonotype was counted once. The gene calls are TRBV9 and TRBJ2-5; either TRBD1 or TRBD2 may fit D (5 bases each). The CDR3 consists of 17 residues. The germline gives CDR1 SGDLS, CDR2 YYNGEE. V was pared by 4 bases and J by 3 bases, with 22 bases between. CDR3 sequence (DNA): TGTGCCAGCAGCCCCTTTTACCGGGACGGAGGTAAAGAGACCCAGTACTTC. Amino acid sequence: CASSPFYRDGGKETQYF.

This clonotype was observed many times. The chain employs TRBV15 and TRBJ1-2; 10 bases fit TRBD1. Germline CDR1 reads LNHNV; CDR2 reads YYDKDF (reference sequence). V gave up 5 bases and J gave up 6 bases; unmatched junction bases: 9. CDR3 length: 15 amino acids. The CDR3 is CATSGEGDRGDGYTF. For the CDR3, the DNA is TGTGCCACCAGCGGGGAGGGGGACAGGGGAGATGGCTACACCTTC.

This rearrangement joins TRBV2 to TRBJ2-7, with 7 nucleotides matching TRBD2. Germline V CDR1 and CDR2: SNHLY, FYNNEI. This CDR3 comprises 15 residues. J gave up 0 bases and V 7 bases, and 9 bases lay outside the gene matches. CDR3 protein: CASTLAEDSSYEQYF. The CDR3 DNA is TGTGCCAGCACCCTAGCGGAGGATAGCTCCTACGAGCAGTACTTC.

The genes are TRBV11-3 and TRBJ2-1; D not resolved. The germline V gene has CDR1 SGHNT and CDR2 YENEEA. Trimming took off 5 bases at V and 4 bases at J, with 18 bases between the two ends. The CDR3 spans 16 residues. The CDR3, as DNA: TGTGCCAGCAGCCAAGATCCCATTGGAAGTTACAATGAGCAGTTCTTC. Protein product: CASSQDPIGSYNEQFF.

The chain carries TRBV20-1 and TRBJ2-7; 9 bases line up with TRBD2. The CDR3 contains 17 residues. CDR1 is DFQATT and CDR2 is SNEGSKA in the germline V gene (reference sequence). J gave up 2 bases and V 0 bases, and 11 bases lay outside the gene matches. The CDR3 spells CSAREGRGTSLTYEQYF. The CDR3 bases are TGCAGTGCTAGAGAGGGGAGGGGGACTAGCTTGACCTACGAGCAGTACTTC.

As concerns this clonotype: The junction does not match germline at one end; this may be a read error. This chain's CDR3 is CASSQSNSRNTEAFF. The CDR3 DNA reads as TGCGCCAGCAGCCAAAGTAACTCGAGAAACACTGAAGCTTTCTTT. The rearrangement joins TRBV5-5 to TRBJ1-1; D not resolved. The CDR3 has 15 residues. Per the germline V gene, CDR1 is SGHKS and CDR2 is YYEKEE (reference sequence).

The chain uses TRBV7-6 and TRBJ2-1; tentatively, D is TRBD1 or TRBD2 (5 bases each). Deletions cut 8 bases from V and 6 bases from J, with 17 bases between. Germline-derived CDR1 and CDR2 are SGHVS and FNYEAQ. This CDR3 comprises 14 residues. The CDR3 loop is CASVSFQGVNEQFF. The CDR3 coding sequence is TGTGCCAGCGTAAGCTTCCAGGGAGTCAATGAGCAGTTCTTC.

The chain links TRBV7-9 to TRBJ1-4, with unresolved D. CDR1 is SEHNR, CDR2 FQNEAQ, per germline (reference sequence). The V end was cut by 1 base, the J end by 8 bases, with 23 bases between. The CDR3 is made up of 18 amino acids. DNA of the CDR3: TGTGCCAGCAGCTTAGGAACGGCTCCTGGGAAGGGAGGAGAAAAACTGTTTTTT. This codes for CASSLGTAPGKGGEKLFF.

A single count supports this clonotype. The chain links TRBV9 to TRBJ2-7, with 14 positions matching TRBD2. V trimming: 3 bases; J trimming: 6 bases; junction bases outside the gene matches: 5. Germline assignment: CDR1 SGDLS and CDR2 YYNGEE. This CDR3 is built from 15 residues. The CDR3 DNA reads TGTGCCAGCAGCGCGGGACTAGCGGGAGTCTCCGAGCAGTACTTC. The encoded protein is CASSAGLAGVSEQYF.

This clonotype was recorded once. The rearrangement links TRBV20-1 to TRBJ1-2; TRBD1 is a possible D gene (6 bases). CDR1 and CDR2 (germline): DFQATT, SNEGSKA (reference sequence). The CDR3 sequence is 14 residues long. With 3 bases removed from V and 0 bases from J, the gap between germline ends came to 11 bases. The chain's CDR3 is CSARTGIANYGYTF. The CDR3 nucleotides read TGCAGTGCTAGGACAGGAATTGCTAACTATGGCTACACCTTC.

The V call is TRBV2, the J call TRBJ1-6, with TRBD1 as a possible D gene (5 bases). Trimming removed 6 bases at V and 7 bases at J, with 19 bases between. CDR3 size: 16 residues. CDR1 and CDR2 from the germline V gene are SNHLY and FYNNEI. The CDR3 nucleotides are TGTGCCAGCAGACCCGGCTGGACACCAAGAAATTCACCCCTCCACTTT. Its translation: CASRPGWTPRNSPLHF.